Below are 6 T cell receptor beta chains sequenced from a single sample in a study of early T cells in non-severe SARS-CoV-2 infection. TCRdb called the 5' RACE reads again in MiXCR, with one record for every CDR3 protein. The sample holds some 60,000 distinct CDR3 sequences; 10% to 15% are singletons and the top ten take 1.3% to 1.5%. Sequences were derived from whole blood, sampled at baseline. The receptors derive from an adult who was a healthcare worker with PCR-confirmed SARS-CoV-2 infection or an uninfected control (not recorded which).

Only a few counts were recorded for this clonotype. J is TRBJ2-3 and V is TRBV15; a possible D gene is TRBD2 (6 bases). Looked up from germline, CDR1 is LNHNV and CDR2 is YYDKDF (reference sequence). V shed 3 bases and J shed 6 bases, with 22 bases lying between them. There are 17 residues in the CDR3. The CDR3 protein is CATSSPRPGVTGDTQYF. In nucleotides, the CDR3 is TGTGCCACCAGCAGTCCCCGACCGGGAGTCACGGGGGATACGCAGTATTTT.

This clonotype turned up a few times. This sequence joins TRBV6-5 and TRBJ2-7, with D perhaps matching TRBD2 (7 bases). The germline gives CDR1 MNHEY, CDR2 SVGAGI. The CDR3 contains 15 residues. V was shortened by 2 bases and J by 0 bases, with 11 bases between the two germline ends. The CDR3 nucleotides are TGTGCCAGCAGTTACGGCGGGGGCAACTCCTACGAGCAGTACTTC. The encoded protein is CASSYGGGNSYEQYF.

This clonotype appeared a few times. The chain links TRBV6-5 to TRBJ2-7, with 15 positions matching TRBD2. In germline, CDR1 is MNHEY, CDR2 SVGAGI. The CDR3 consists of 16 residues. The V gene end was trimmed by 6 bases and the J gene end by 4 bases; junction bases not matched to a gene: 7. CDR3 coding DNA: TGTGCCAGCAGCCGAAGGACTAGCGGGAGGGAGTACGAGCAGTACTTC. This codes for CASSRRTSGREYEQYF.

The chain recombines TRBV7-9 with TRBJ2-7; possible D gene TRBD2, 6 bases. Between the trimmed V and J ends, which lost 6 bases and 0 bases, there was a span of 18 bases. Germline CDR1 reads SEHNR; CDR2 reads FQNEAQ (reference sequence). This CDR3 is built from 16 residues. The DNA for the CDR3 is TGTGCCAGCAGTCGTAAAGGAGGGCTAAGCTCCTACGAGCAGTACTTC. Protein product: CASSRKGGLSSYEQYF.

This clonotype was observed a handful of times. The chain has TRBV7-7 and TRBJ2-1, with D uncertain. Per germline, CDR1 SSHAT and CDR2 FNYEAQ (reference sequence). This CDR3 is 13 amino acids long. Trimming left V 1 base short and J 3 bases short, with 4 bases between. CDR3 region: CASSLDFYNEQFF. The CDR3 DNA follows: TGTGCCAGCAGCTTAGACTTCTACAATGAGCAGTTCTTC.

Ten or more counts support this clonotype. The CDR3 nucleotides read TGCAGTGCTAGATGGCAGCTCAATGAAAAACTGTTTTTT. Translation gives CSARWQLNEKLFF. The V and J genes are TRBV20-1 and TRBJ1-4; unclear D gene. With 2 bases removed from V and 5 bases from J, the gap between germline ends came to 9 bases. Germline-derived CDR1 and CDR2 are DFQATT and SNEGSKA (reference sequence). The CDR3 is made up of 13 amino acids.